This T cell receptor (beta chain) comes out of a study of blood T cell repertoires in COVID-19. On the study more broadly: Donors in the United States, Italy and Spain gave samples during acute or convalescent COVID-19. Sample material is recorded as cDNA or gDNA derived from T cells, B-cell-depleted T cells, or PBMCs.

V shed 2 bases and J shed 11 bases, with 16 bases lying between them. This CDR3 contains 15 residues. Germline-derived CDR1 and CDR2 are MGHRA and YSYEKL. Participant-given clinical history determined each cohort assignment. In this sample, this clone turned up a few times. In the original workflow: Amplification of reference gene primers was used by the study to estimate nucleated cell counts. The table came from immunoSEQ multiplex PCR; TCRdb's copy has only in-frame clones and leaves some out. V, J and clone size were drawn from that table, and D and trimming were deduced from the DNA. In the table there are hundreds of thousands of clones, approximately 80% of which are singletons.

This receptor was taken from a man aged 35-49 years who had been exposed to COVID-19. The gene calls are TRBV4-1 and TRBJ1-6, with D maybe TRBD1 (6 bases). Sequencing was done on a sample of PBMCs or T cells enriched from blood (not recorded which). The CDR3 nucleotides read TGCGCCAGCAGCCAATTGGAGGCAGGGACACCACCCCTCCACTTT. Residues: CASSQLEAGTPPLHF.